These T cell receptor beta chains were read from a single sample in a study of CD8 T cells in Susac syndrome. TCRdb reanalysed the immunoSEQ multiplex PCR reads using MiXCR and keeps one entry per CDR3 protein. The sample records some 170,000 distinct CDR3 sequences, roughly 95% being singletons. The sequenced sample was CD4+ T cells from PBMCs. The source is a human donor in good health. CDR3s include the opening cysteine and the closing phenylalanine or tryptophan.

V gene,J gene,CDR3 protein
TRBV29-1,TRBJ2-3,CSVVPGNAPDTQYF
TRBV28,TRBJ2-4,CATGLKNIQYF
TRBV7-9,TRBJ2-7,CASSLRGSGSSYEQYF
TRBV12-3/TRBV12-4,TRBJ2-7,CASRRRGSTYEQYF
TRBV3-1,TRBJ1-5,CASSQDTGGAQPQHF
TRBV20-1,TRBJ2-7,CSAPGQGAYEQYF
TRBV5-1,TRBJ2-4,CASSSGQGDIQYF
TRBV20-1,TRBJ2-5,CSFSGRAETQYF
TRBV4-3,TRBJ1-5,CASSQDPTGHQPQHF
TRBV29-1,TRBJ2-3,CSVEGPSTDTQYF